A single sample is the source of the 30 T cell receptor beta chains below, sequenced in a study of blood T cells in healthy people across ages. Alongside a J-beta primer mix, a sample-barcoded 5' primer served in a second PCR lasting about 7 to 11 cycles. TCRdb reanalysed the 5' RACE reads using MiXCR and keeps one entry per CDR3 protein. The data hold hundreds of thousands of distinct CDR3 sequences, with 49% observed a single time. Sequences were obtained from blood. The receptor source for this set is a woman between 55 and 75 years old in good health.

The rearrangement uses TRBV28 and TRBJ1-5, with 8 bases aligning to TRBD1. CDR1 MDHEN and CDR2 SYDVKM come from the germline V gene. J gave up 3 bases and V 6 bases, and 10 bases lay outside the gene matches. The CDR3 has 16 amino acids. Here the CDR3 DNA reads TGTGCCAGCAGGAGACCGGGACAGGCAACCAATCAGCCCCAGCATTTT. Translated, it gives CASRRPGQATNQPQHF.

This rearrangement joins TRBV7-2 to TRBJ1-1, with D possibly being TRBD1 (5 bases). V lost 5 bases, J lost 0 bases, and 10 bases lay in between. Germline V CDR1 and CDR2: SGHTA, FQGNSA. The CDR3 covers 14 residues. The CDR3 DNA reads as TGTGCCAGCAGCCCACGGGGGGTGAACACTGAAGCTTTCTTT. Residues: CASSPRGVNTEAFF.

There are many counts of this clonotype. The genes are TRBV29-1 and TRBJ1-2; D unresolved. The CDR3 runs 14 residues. Between the trimmed V and J ends, which lost 0 bases and 4 bases, there was a span of 12 bases. The germline CDR1 and CDR2 sequences are SQVTM and ANQGSEA. The CDR3 region has the DNA TGCAGCGTTGAAGAGGACGAGGGAGTCTATGGCTACACCTTC. This encodes CSVEEDEGVYGYTF. The complete variable domain, with remaining parts taken from reference TRBV29-1 and TRBJ1-2, reads SAVISQKPSRDICQRGTSLTIQCQVDSQVTMMFWYRQQPGQSLTLIATANQGSEATYESGFVIDKFPISRPNLTFSTLTVSNMSPEDSSIYLCSVEEDEGVYGYTFGSGTRLTVV.

The chain is built from TRBV7-3 and TRBJ2-5; no clear D gene. The CDR3 contains 13 residues. Germline V gene sequence: CDR1 SGHTA, CDR2 FQGTGA. V was cut by 0 bases and J by 11 bases, with 13 bases left in between. CDR3 loop: CASSLTGYSEQYF. CDR3 in DNA: TGTGCCAGCAGCTTAACAGGGTACTCTGAGCAGTACTTC.

The chain has TRBV6-5 and TRBJ2-7; D is unclear. CDR3 length equals 16 residues. Looked up from germline, CDR1 is MNHEY and CDR2 is SVGAGI. Trimming removed 0 bases at V and 1 base at J, with 13 bases between. As DNA, the CDR3 is TGTGCCAGCAGTTACTCGGCCCCTCGATGGTCCTACGAGCAGTACTTC. This gives the protein CASSYSAPRWSYEQYF.

The chain is built from TRBV18 and TRBJ2-7; D tentatively fits TRBD1 or TRBD2 (7 bases each). Germline V gene data show CDR1 as KGHSH and CDR2 as LQKENI. This CDR3 has 14 residues. V was shortened by 4 bases and J by 3 bases, with 13 bases between the two germline ends. The CDR3 DNA sequence: TGTGCCAGCTCACGAGCAGGGGGGGACTACGAGCAGTACTTC. This translates into CASSRAGGDYEQYF.

The chain couples TRBV5-1 to TRBJ1-2; a weak D match, TRBD1 (5 bases). Germline-derived CDR1 and CDR2 are SGHRS and YFSETQ. Trimming removed 8 bases from V and 5 bases from J, with 16 bases in between. CDR3 length equals 13 residues. The CDR3 DNA is TGCGCCAGTACGACGGGACTTTCTTATGGCTACACCTTC. It specifies CASTTGLSYGYTF.

J is TRBJ1-6 and V is TRBV20-1; D possibly corresponds to TRBD1 (5 bases). Trimming removed 2 bases at V and 4 bases at J, with 15 bases between. Germline V gene sequence: CDR1 DFQATT, CDR2 SNEGSKA (reference sequence). The CDR3 length is 16 residues. The CDR3 region has the DNA TGCAGTGCTAGAATTCGACAGAGCACTTATAATTCACCCCTCCACTTT. This codes for CSARIRQSTYNSPLHF.

There are a few counts of this clonotype. This chain connects TRBV7-2 to TRBJ2-6; 7 bases are shared with TRBD1. V trimming: 4 bases; J trimming: 0 bases; junction bases outside the gene matches: 9. CDR3 length equals 18 residues. CDR1 is SGHTA and CDR2 is FQGNSA in the germline V gene. CDR3 DNA: TGTGCCAGCAGCTCGGGGACAGCCCGCTTCTCTGGGGCCAACGTCCTGACTTTC. This sequence encodes CASSSGTARFSGANVLTF.

A few counts support this clonotype. The genes are TRBV29-1 and TRBJ2-7, with 9 bases that match TRBD1. The germline V gene encodes CDR1 SQVTM and CDR2 ANQGSEA. V dropped 6 bases and J dropped 3; count of bases not matched to a gene: 3. CDR3 length equals 12 residues. The CDR3 region has the DNA TGCAGCGTGGGGGACAGGGACTACGAGCAGTACTTC. Protein product: CSVGDRDYEQYF.

This chain uses TRBV10-3 with TRBJ2-7; 7 bases line up with TRBD2. The CDR3 has 14 amino acids. Germline V CDR1 and CDR2: ENHRY, SYGVKD. V lost 7 bases, J lost 0 bases, and 6 bases stayed unmatched. This CDR3 reads CAITQGGGSYEQYF. The DNA of the CDR3 is TGTGCCATCACCCAGGGCGGGGGCTCCTACGAGCAGTACTTC.

This chain uses TRBV12-3 or TRBV12-4 with TRBJ2-5; D is unclear. The CDR3 has 13 residues. V gave up 5 bases and J gave up 0 bases, with 7 bases separating them. The CDR3 is CASSETNQETQYF. The CDR3 DNA sequence: TGTGCCAGCAGTGAGACGAACCAAGAGACCCAGTACTTC.

A few counts support this clonotype. V gene TRBV20-1 combines with J gene TRBJ2-7; no clear D gene. Trimming cost V 7 bases and J 7 bases, with 11 bases left between them. CDR3 size: 10 residues. Per the germline V gene, CDR1 is DFQATT and CDR2 is SNEGSKA (reference sequence). CDR3 sequence (DNA): TGCAGTGGTTGGGAAAATGAGCAGTACTTC. Translated, it gives CSGWENEQYF.

This clonotype was counted a few times. This sequence joins TRBV20-1 and TRBJ2-1; D unresolved. Germline assignment: CDR1 DFQATT and CDR2 SNEGSKA (reference sequence). Trimming shortened V by 6 bases and J by 7 bases, and 16 bases separated the two germline ends. The CDR3 length is 13 residues. CDR3: CSAAGDDGNEQFF. The CDR3 nucleotides are TGCAGTGCGGCAGGAGATGATGGGAATGAGCAGTTCTTC.

The chain couples TRBV5-6 to TRBJ2-1, with D possibly matching TRBD2 (7 bases). Germline lookup yields CDR1 SGHDT and CDR2 YYEEEE. V lost 0 bases, J lost 6 bases, and 13 bases lay in between. The CDR3 totals 15 residues. CDR3 amino acids: CASSLAGGPPNEQFF. The CDR3, as DNA: TGTGCCAGCAGCTTGGCCGGGGGGCCCCCCAATGAGCAGTTCTTC. The entire variable domain, with the rest obtained from reference TRBV5-6 and TRBJ2-1, is as follows: DAGVTQSPTHLIKTRGQQVTLRCSPKSGHDTVSWYQQALGQGPQFIFQYYEEEERQRGNFPDRFSGHQFPNYSSELNVNALLLGDSALYLCASSLAGGPPNEQFFGPGTRLTVL.

The chain joins TRBV7-8 to TRBJ2-1, with TRBD2 matching 7 bases. After removal of 5 bases from V and 7 bases from J, the junction contained 11 bases not matched to a gene. The CDR3 contains 15 residues. Per the germline V gene, CDR1 is SGHVS and CDR2 is FQNEAQ. In nucleotides, the CDR3 is TGTGCCAGCAGCCCGACGGGACTACACTATAATGAGCAGTTCTTC. This sequence encodes CASSPTGLHYNEQFF. The variable domain in full, completed from reference TRBV7-8 and TRBJ2-1, reads GAGVSQSPRYKVAKRGQDVALRCDPISGHVSLFWYQQALGQGPEFLTYFQNEAQLDKSGLPSDRFFAERPEGSVSTLKIQRTQQEDSAVYLCASSPTGLHYNEQFFGPGTRLTVL.

J is TRBJ2-7 and V is TRBV29-1; 7 bases line up with TRBD2. CDR1 and CDR2 (germline): SQVTM, ANQGSEA. Trimming took 3 bases from V and 7 from J; bases not matched to a gene: 6. The CDR3 spans 12 residues. The CDR3 loop is CSVDRDYNEQYF. The CDR3 DNA reads as TGCAGCGTTGACCGGGACTACAATGAGCAGTACTTC.

The V gene is TRBV7-9, the J gene TRBJ2-5, with D possibly being TRBD1 (5 bases). CDR1 is SEHNR, CDR2 FQNEAQ, per germline (reference sequence). This CDR3 is built from 14 residues. V was pared by 5 bases and J by 1 base, with 11 bases between. The DNA of the CDR3 is TGTGCCAGCAGCCCAGGGTCAGTCCAAGAGACCCAGTACTTC. Its translation: CASSPGSVQETQYF.

The rearrangement joins TRBV20-1 to TRBJ2-3; 9 bases map to TRBD1. The CDR3 length is 14 residues. Germline CDR1 is DFQATT and CDR2 is SNEGSKA (reference sequence). The V segment lost 5 bases and the J segment 3 bases; nucleotides outside the gene matches: 6. The CDR3 bases are TGCAGTGCTTGCGGGACAGGGAGTACAGATACGCAGTATTTT. Amino acids: CSACGTGSTDTQYF.

There are many counts of this clonotype. The rearrangement links TRBV10-3 to TRBJ1-2; D is perhaps TRBD1 (5 bases). This CDR3 contains 15 residues. V was cut by 5 bases and J by 6 bases, with 19 bases left in between. Germline V gene sequence: CDR1 ENHRY, CDR2 SYGVKD. CDR3 residues: CAISIGDQLSDGYTF. CDR3 DNA sequence: TGTGCCATCAGTATAGGGGACCAGCTATCCGATGGCTACACCTTC.

This clonotype appeared a few times. For the CDR3, the DNA is TGCAGTGCGAGATGGGATAATAATGAAAAACTGTTTTTT. Translation gives CSARWDNNEKLFF. V gene TRBV20-1 combines with J gene TRBJ1-4; unclear D gene. The CDR3 has 13 residues. In germline, CDR1 is DFQATT, CDR2 SNEGSKA (reference sequence). With 6 bases removed from V and 4 bases from J, the gap between germline ends came to 12 bases.

To note about this clonotype: A read error may produce the germline difference seen at one junction end. The chain links TRBV29-1 to TRBJ2-7; 7 bases are shared with TRBD2. CDR3 size: 12 residues. CDR1 SQVTM and CDR2 ANQGSEA come from the germline V gene. This chain's CDR3 is CGVGLGTYEQYF. Written as DNA, the CDR3 is TGCGGCGTTGGACTAGGGACCTACGAGCAGTACTTC.

The V gene is TRBV15, the J gene TRBJ2-7, with 9 bases that match TRBD1. Germline V gene data show CDR1 as LNHNV and CDR2 as YYDKDF (reference sequence). The CDR3 consists of 15 residues. With V trimmed by 0 bases and J by 7 bases, 7 bases remained unmatched. The CDR3 nucleotides are TGTGCCACCAGCAGAGATCGGGGACAGGGTTATGAGCAGTACTTC. Its translation: CATSRDRGQGYEQYF.

There are a few counts of this clonotype. V usage is TRBV5-1 and J usage is TRBJ2-6, with 12 bases aligning to TRBD2. The V gene end was trimmed by 3 bases and the J gene end by 2 bases; junction bases not matched to a gene: 9. CDR1 SGHRS and CDR2 YFSETQ come from the germline V gene. The CDR3 extends over 19 amino acids. The CDR3 DNA sequence: TGCGCCAGCAGCTCACGGACTAGCGGGACAGGTGCTGGGGCCAACGTCCTGACTTTC. Its protein product is CASSSRTSGTGAGANVLTF.

The chain employs TRBV7-2 and TRBJ1-6; 8 bases are shared with TRBD1. The CDR3 is 13 amino acids. The germline gives CDR1 SGHTA, CDR2 FQGNSA. After removal of 5 bases from V and 8 bases from J, the junction contained 2 bases not matched to a gene. CDR3 region: CASSVDRDSPLHF. CDR3 nucleotide sequence: TGTGCCAGCAGCGTGGACAGGGATTCACCCCTCCACTTT. Supplemented by reference TRBV7-2 and TRBJ1-6, the full variable domain reads GAGVSQSPSNKVTEKGKDVELRCDPISGHTALYWYRQSLGQGLEFLIYFQGNSAPDKSGLPSDRFSAERTGGSVSTLTIQRTQQEDSAVYLCASSVDRDSPLHFGNGTRLTVT.

The count of this clonotype is one. V usage is TRBV24-1 and J usage is TRBJ2-5; 8 bases line up with TRBD2. Germline V gene lookup returns CDR1 KGHDR and CDR2 SFDVKD. The CDR3 loop spans 15 amino acids. V was pared by 11 bases and J by 5 bases, with 15 bases of the junction left unmatched. The CDR3 nucleotides are TGTGCCATCAGCCAATCAAGCGGGAGTGGGGAGACCCAGTACTTC. Protein: CAISQSSGSGETQYF.

The chain has TRBV7-3 and TRBJ1-6; D is possibly TRBD1 (6 bases). The CDR3 covers 14 residues. Germline assignment: CDR1 SGHTA and CDR2 FQGTGA. Trimming pared 4 bases from V and 9 bases from J, leaving 13 bases between. CDR3 protein: CASSSLTGPSPLHF. CDR3 bases: TGTGCCAGCAGCTCTCTGACAGGACCTTCACCCCTCCACTTT.

The chain carries TRBV4-2 and TRBJ2-6; D is unresolved. The CDR3 length is 16 residues. Germline V gene data show CDR1 as LGHNA and CDR2 as YNFKEQ. V was clipped by 2 bases and J by 0 bases, with 8 bases between them. The CDR3 region is CASSQSPLSGANVLTF. The CDR3, as DNA: TGTGCCAGCAGCCAAAGCCCTCTCTCTGGGGCCAACGTCCTGACTTTC.

This clonotype has more than one count but fewer than ten. One junction end disagrees with the germline gene, perhaps due to a read error. The chain links TRBV14 to TRBJ2-5, with unresolved D. Germline lookup yields CDR1 SGHDN and CDR2 FVKESK. The CDR3 covers 11 residues. The CDR3 sequence: CASSKELEQYF. The DNA for the CDR3 is TGTGCCAGCAGCAAAGAACTGGAGCAGTACTTC.

As concerns this clonotype: One end of the junction fails to match germline, which may point to a read error. The rearrangement joins TRBV3-1 to TRBJ2-5; D uncertain. This CDR3 region has 14 residues. Germline V gene sequence: CDR1 LGHDT, CDR2 YNNKEL (reference sequence). CDR3 in amino acids: CASSLSRSPETQYF. The CDR3, as DNA: TGCGCCAGCAGCCTTAGCAGGAGCCCGGAGACCCAGTACTTC.